Listed below are T cell receptor beta chains from one sample, sequenced in a study of human T cells and chemical hapten exposure. TCRdb processed the 5' RACE reads anew with MiXCR; each CDR3 protein has one entry. The sample consists of 120,000 to 150,000 distinct CDR3 sequences, roughly 4% of them appearing once. The source is a female donor in good health. The CDR3 runs from the conserved cysteine through the conserved F or W. Fields, in order: V gene, clone size, D gene, J gene, CDR3 DNA, CDR3 protein. The D gene is left open where the match is weak. The size entry is marked missing in some rows and otherwise reads once, few, many or a size class.

v_call: TRBV25-1; clone_size: many; d_call: NA; j_call: TRBJ2-2; cdr3_nt: TGTGCCAGCAGTGAATCAAGGGTAAACACCGGGGAGCTGTTTTTT; cdr3_aa: CASSESRVNTGELFF
v_call: TRBV5-1; clone_size: many; d_call: NA; j_call: TRBJ1-1; cdr3_nt: TGCGCCAGCGCAATGGCAGTTTCAATGAACACTGAAGCTTTCTTT; cdr3_aa: CASAMAVSMNTEAFF
v_call: TRBV12-3/TRBV12-4; clone_size: NA; d_call: NA; j_call: TRBJ2-7; cdr3_nt: TGTGCCAGCAGTTGGTCGGAGGGGTGGACCTACGAGCAGTACTTC; cdr3_aa: CASSWSEGWTYEQYF
v_call: TRBV6-1; clone_size: many; d_call: NA; j_call: TRBJ2-7; cdr3_nt: TGTGCCAGCAGTGAATTAGCCGGGACCGCCTACGAGCAGTACTTC; cdr3_aa: CASSELAGTAYEQYF
v_call: TRBV5-4; clone_size: few; d_call: NA; j_call: TRBJ2-3; cdr3_nt: TGTGCCAGCAGCCGGGGACGCCCAAGCACAGATACGCAGTATTTT; cdr3_aa: CASSRGRPSTDTQYF
v_call: TRBV7-2; clone_size: many; d_call: TRBD2; j_call: TRBJ2-3; cdr3_nt: TGTGCCAGCAGCCTGAGCCTACTAGCGGGGGGCCCAGATACGCAGTATTTT; cdr3_aa: CASSLSLLAGGPDTQYF
v_call: TRBV5-1; clone_size: many; d_call: NA; j_call: TRBJ2-3; cdr3_nt: TGCGCCAGCCGATACTTCGGGGGCTTTAGCACAGATACGCAGTATTTT; cdr3_aa: CASRYFGGFSTDTQYF
v_call: TRBV24-1; clone_size: many; d_call: NA; j_call: TRBJ1-1; cdr3_nt: TGTGCCACCCCTCCGGGCCGGCCGTTGAACACTGAAGCTTTCTTT; cdr3_aa: CATPPGRPLNTEAFF
v_call: TRBV18; clone_size: few; d_call: NA; j_call: TRBJ2-3; cdr3_nt: TGTGCCAGCTCACCACCGTTGGCTAGAACAGATACGCAGTATTTT; cdr3_aa: CASSPPLARTDTQYF
v_call: TRBV21-1; clone_size: many; d_call: NA; j_call: TRBJ2-1; cdr3_nt: TGTGCCAGCAGCAAAGCAAAGGTAGCGGGGGGGGTCTATGAGCAGTTCTTC; cdr3_aa: CASSKAKVAGGVYEQFF
v_call: TRBV7-9; clone_size: many; d_call: NA; j_call: TRBJ2-1; cdr3_nt: TGTGCCAGCAGCTCCTTCGGGGGCTCCTACAATGAGCAGTTCTTC; cdr3_aa: CASSSFGGSYNEQFF
v_call: TRBV5-1; clone_size: many; d_call: TRBD1; j_call: TRBJ1-2; cdr3_nt: TGCGCCAGCAGCCCACGGGGACAGTATGGCTACACCTTC; cdr3_aa: CASSPRGQYGYTF
v_call: TRBV5-4; clone_size: few; d_call: NA; j_call: TRBJ2-4; cdr3_nt: TGTGCCAGCAGCTTCACTGACATCGAGCGGTACTTTTCTGGGGTCCCCGACATTCAGTACTTC; cdr3_aa: CASSFTDIERYFSGVPDIQYF
v_call: TRBV20-1; clone_size: many; d_call: TRBD1; j_call: TRBJ1-5; cdr3_nt: TGCAGTGCTAGAGATGGCAGGGGGCGCGATCAGCCCCAGCATTTT; cdr3_aa: CSARDGRGRDQPQHF
v_call: TRBV27; clone_size: NA; d_call: TRBD1; j_call: TRBJ1-5; cdr3_nt: TGTGCCAGCAGTCCCGGACAGGTCTACTATCAGCCCCAGCATTTT; cdr3_aa: CASSPGQVYYQPQHF